One sample yielded the 21 T cell receptor beta chains listed below, sequenced in a study of T-cell reconstitution after alpha-beta-depleted transplantation in children. Preparing the TCRbeta library involved the use of unique molecular identifiers. Via MiXCR, TCRdb re-called the PCR reads, giving one row per CDR3 protein. The sample contains about 200,000 distinct CDR3 sequences, 17% of which appear only once. The input for sequencing was PBMCs, mostly from graft donor cells, taken 360 days after TCRalphabeta/CD19-depleted stem cell transplant. These receptors originate from a male patient between 2 and 10 years old who had a stem cell transplant for acute lymphoblastic leukemia, so the T cells may come from the graft donor.

This clonotype appeared a few times. The V gene is TRBV20-1, the J gene TRBJ2-5, with 13 bases matching TRBD2. CDR3 size: 15 residues. With 5 bases clipped from V and 1 base from J, the junction kept 4 bases outside the gene matches. From germline, CDR1 is DFQATT and CDR2 SNEGSKA (reference sequence). The CDR3 nucleotides read TGCAGTGCTGGCCGACTAGCGGGGGGCCAAGAGACCCAGTACTTC. It translates to CSAGRLAGGQETQYF.

The genes are TRBV29-1 and TRBJ2-4; a possible D gene is TRBD1 (7 bases). The ends were cut back, 4 bases at V and 9 bases at J, with 19 bases in the middle. CDR3 size: 14 residues. Germline V lookup: CDR1 SQVTM, CDR2 ANQGSEA. The CDR3 protein is CSVAPGASGGIQYF. DNA for the CDR3: TGCAGCGTTGCCCCGGGGGCCTCAGGGGGCATTCAGTACTTC.

This clonotype was counted between two and nine times. The CDR3 loop is CATSRARPYSNYGYTF. CDR3 bases: TGTGCCACCAGCAGAGCCCGGCCTTACAGCAACTATGGCTACACCTTC. The gene calls are TRBV15 and TRBJ1-2; D not certain. Germline V gives CDR1 LNHNV, CDR2 YYDKDF (reference sequence). V was cut by 1 base and J by 2 bases, with 14 bases left in between. The CDR3 is made up of 16 amino acids.

This clonotype was seen only a few times. The CDR3 sequence: CASSQAVGGRQPQHF. The CDR3 nucleotides read TGCGCCAGCAGCCAGGCGGTAGGGGGTCGGCAGCCCCAGCATTTT. The J gene is TRBJ1-5, the V gene TRBV4-3; D is possibly TRBD1 (6 bases). V was cut by 3 bases and J by 7 bases, with 16 bases left in between. CDR1 and CDR2 (germline): LGHNA, YSLEER. The CDR3 spans 15 residues.

This clonotype was found a few times. CDR3 sequence (DNA): TGCAGCGCCTGGGGGAATCCGAACACCGGGGAGCTGTTTTTT. Translation: CSAWGNPNTGELFF. V and J are TRBV29-1 and TRBJ2-2; D may match TRBD1 or TRBD2 (5 bases each). V was pared by 7 bases and J by 0 bases, with 12 bases between. The germline V gene encodes CDR1 SQVTM and CDR2 ANQGSEA. CDR3 length: 14 residues.

This clonotype was counted between two and nine times. The J gene is TRBJ2-7, the V gene TRBV20-1, with D perhaps TRBD2 (5 bases). The CDR3 covers 14 residues. Trimming pared 2 bases from V and 2 bases from J, leaving 13 bases between. Germline CDR1 and CDR2: DFQATT and SNEGSKA (reference sequence). The CDR3 sequence: CSARRTYGTYEQYF. The CDR3 DNA reads TGCAGTGCTAGAAGGACTTACGGTACCTACGAGCAGTACTTC.

J is TRBJ2-7 and V is TRBV19, with D possibly TRBD2 on 8 matching bases. V was trimmed by 10 bases and J by 4 bases, leaving 20 bases between them. The CDR3 sequence is 14 residues long. Germline loops: CDR1 LNHDA, CDR2 SQIVND (reference sequence). CDR3 nucleotides: TGTGCCACCTCGCGTCGGGAGGGGGCTTACGAGCAGTACTTC. Its translation: CATSRREGAYEQYF.

The chain uses TRBV7-8 and TRBJ1-5; 8 positions agree with TRBD1. This CDR3 is built from 15 residues. Germline CDR1 reads SGHVS; CDR2 reads FQNEAQ. The trim removed 5 bases at V and 1 base at J, leaving 4 bases unmatched. In DNA form, the CDR3 reads TGTGCCAGCAGCGGACGGGACAGGAGCAATCAGCCCCAGCATTTT. This gives the protein CASSGRDRSNQPQHF.

The gene calls are TRBV18 and TRBJ2-3; 13 positions agree with TRBD2. The CDR3 spans 14 residues. J was trimmed by 6 bases and V by 3 bases; bases with no gene match: 0. Germline V gives CDR1 KGHSH, CDR2 LQKENI. The CDR3 region is CASSPGLAGDTQYF. The CDR3, as DNA: TGTGCCAGCTCACCGGGACTAGCGGGGGATACGCAGTATTTT.

The V and J genes are TRBV5-1 and TRBJ2-5; 7 bases match TRBD1. CDR3 length: 14 residues. Trimming took 4 bases from V and 5 from J; bases not matched to a gene: 8. Per germline, CDR1 SGHRS and CDR2 YFSETQ. Written as DNA, the CDR3 is TGCGCCAGCAGCGAGGGACAGCTGGCGGAGACCCAGTACTTC. Translation: CASSEGQLAETQYF.

This clonotype was detected a few times. The chain joins TRBV20-1 to TRBJ2-4; 7 positions match TRBD1. Trimming cost V 5 bases and J 10 bases; bases outside gene matches: 5. The CDR3 consists of 11 residues. Looked up from germline, CDR1 is DFQATT and CDR2 is SNEGSKA (reference sequence). The CDR3 reads CSAPDRAIQYF. The CDR3 bases are TGCAGTGCTCCCGACAGGGCAATTCAGTACTTC.

This clonotype was detected a few times. The rearrangement uses TRBV5-1 and TRBJ2-1; D remains ambiguous. Germline CDR1 reads SGHRS; CDR2 reads YFSETQ. Trimming cost V 3 bases and J 7 bases, with 8 bases left between them. The CDR3 length is 12 residues. As DNA, the CDR3 is TGCGCCAGCAGCTCGGCTGGGAATGAGCAGTTCTTC. Encoded protein: CASSSAGNEQFF. The full variable domain, in which reference TRBV5-1 and TRBJ2-1 provide the parts outside the CDR3, is KAGVTQTPRYLIKTRGQQVTLSCSPISGHRSVSWYQQTPGQGLQFLFEYFSETQRNKGNFPGRFSGRQFSNSRSEMNVSTLELGDSALYLCASSSAGNEQFFGPGTRLTVL.

The chain combines TRBV3-1 with TRBJ1-1, with 8 bases that match TRBD1. CDR1 LGHDT and CDR2 YNNKEL come from the germline V gene (reference sequence). V was pared by 0 bases and J by 2 bases, with 2 bases of the junction left unmatched. This CDR3 spans 15 amino acids. In DNA, the CDR3 is TGTGCCAGCAGCCAAGAAGGACAGGGAAACACTGAAGCTTTCTTT. It specifies CASSQEGQGNTEAFF.

Only a few counts were recorded for this clonotype. This chain links TRBV7-6 with TRBJ2-7; D remains unclear. Germline V CDR1 and CDR2: SGHVS, FNYEAQ. Trimming cost V 1 base and J 6 bases, with 7 bases left between them. CDR3 size: 12 residues. The CDR3 coding sequence is TGTGCCAGCAGCTTAGTGGCTCTCGAGCAGTACTTC. Its protein product is CASSLVALEQYF.

This clonotype was detected ten times or more. The V gene is TRBV20-1, the J gene TRBJ2-5; D not resolved. Trimming removed 6 bases at V and 0 bases at J, with 11 bases between. In germline, CDR1 is DFQATT, CDR2 SNEGSKA (reference sequence). The length of the CDR3 is 13 residues. CDR3 protein: CSAAGSDQETQYF. The CDR3 region has the DNA TGCAGTGCGGCCGGGTCTGACCAAGAGACCCAGTACTTC.

The table lists this clonotype with a few counts. The rearrangement links TRBV20-1 to TRBJ1-5; D unclear. V shed 1 base and J shed 6 bases, with 16 bases lying between them. CDR1 DFQATT and CDR2 SNEGSKA come from the germline V gene (reference sequence). The CDR3 sequence is 15 residues long. In nucleotides, the CDR3 is TGCAGTGCTAGAGCGGGCCAGAACCCTATTCAGCCCCAGCATTTT. It specifies CSARAGQNPIQPQHF.

The chain employs TRBV7-8 and TRBJ2-3, with TRBD2 matching over 8 bases. Trimming at V came to 5 bases and at J to 6 bases, leaving 13 bases not matched to a gene. Germline CDR1 is SGHVS and CDR2 is FQNEAQ. The CDR3 loop spans 16 amino acids. Here the CDR3 DNA reads TGTGCCAGCAGCGTCCAACGCGGGAGACTAGCGGATACGCAGTATTTT. Its translation is CASSVQRGRLADTQYF.

In its sample, this clonotype was seen a few times. The J gene is TRBJ1-1, the V gene TRBV24-1; D unresolved. The CDR3 is made up of 12 amino acids. Germline CDR1 KGHDR, CDR2 SFDVKD. V lost 12 bases and J 1 base, leaving 11 bases between the germline ends. The CDR3 here is CAPRAGNTEAFF. The CDR3 DNA reads as TGTGCCCCTCGGGCAGGGAACACTGAAGCTTTCTTT.

This clonotype has at least ten counts. This chain connects TRBV29-1 to TRBJ2-7, with 7 positions matching TRBD1. The V and J ends lost 5 bases and 6 bases, in that order; junction bases with no gene match: 7. The CDR3 length is 12 residues. CDR1 and CDR2 (germline): SQVTM, ANQGSEA. This chain's CDR3 is CSVRQGDSEQYF. The DNA of the CDR3 is TGCAGCGTTCGGCAGGGGGATAGCGAGCAGTACTTC.

The chain uses TRBV24-1 and TRBJ1-5; D possibly corresponds to TRBD1 (5 bases). Trimming pared 0 bases from V and 2 bases from J, leaving 10 bases between. Germline-derived CDR1 and CDR2 are KGHDR and SFDVKD. This CDR3 region has 16 residues. CDR3 loop: CATSDLWGKGNQPQHF. Written as DNA, the CDR3 is TGTGCCACCAGTGATTTGTGGGGGAAGGGCAATCAGCCCCAGCATTTT.

This rearrangement joins TRBV29-1 to TRBJ1-1, with TRBD1 as a possible D gene (5 bases). V was clipped by 7 bases and J by 1 base, with 16 bases between them. The CDR3 totals 14 residues. Germline V CDR1 and CDR2: SQVTM, ANQGSEA. CDR3 DNA sequence: TGCAGCGGATGTTCTCGGGGACCGAACACTGAAGCTTTCTTT. This codes for CSGCSRGPNTEAFF.